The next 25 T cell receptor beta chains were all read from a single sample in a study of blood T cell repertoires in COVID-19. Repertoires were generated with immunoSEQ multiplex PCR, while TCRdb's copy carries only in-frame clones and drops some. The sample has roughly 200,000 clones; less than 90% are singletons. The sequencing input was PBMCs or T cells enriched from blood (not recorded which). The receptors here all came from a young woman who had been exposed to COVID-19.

In nucleotides, the CDR3 is TGTGCCAGCACCCAAGGACACCGCTACGAGCAGTACTTC. Amino acid sequence: CASTQGHRYEQYF. The chain links TRBV5-5 to TRBJ2-7, with D maybe TRBD1 (5 bases). Germline assignment: CDR1 SGHKS and CDR2 YYEKEE (reference sequence). The V gene lost 6 bases and the J gene lost 3 bases, with 13 bases spanning the gap. CDR3 length: 13 residues.

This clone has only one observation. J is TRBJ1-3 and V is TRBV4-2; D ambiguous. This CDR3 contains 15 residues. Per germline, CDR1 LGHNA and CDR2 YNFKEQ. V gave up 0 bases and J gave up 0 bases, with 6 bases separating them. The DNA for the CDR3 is TGTGCCAGCAGCCAAGACTACAGCTCTGGAAACACCATATATTTT. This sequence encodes CASSQDYSSGNTIYF.

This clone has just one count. This CDR3 is CATMTPQGAYGYTF. CDR3 DNA sequence: TGTGCCACCATGACGCCGCAGGGGGCCTATGGCTACACCTTC. The genes are TRBV10-3 and TRBJ1-2; 8 bases are shared with TRBD1. The CDR3 length is 14 residues. V trimming: 10 bases; J trimming: 4 bases; junction bases outside the gene matches: 11. Looked up from germline, CDR1 is ENHRY and CDR2 is SYGVKD.

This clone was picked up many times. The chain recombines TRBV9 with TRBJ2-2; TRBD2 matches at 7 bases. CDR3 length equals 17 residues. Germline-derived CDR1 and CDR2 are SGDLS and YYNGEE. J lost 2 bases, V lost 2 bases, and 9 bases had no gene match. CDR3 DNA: TGTGCCAGCAGCGTCGCTAGCGGAACCCTTAACACCGGGGAGCTGTTTTTT. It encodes CASSVASGTLNTGELFF.

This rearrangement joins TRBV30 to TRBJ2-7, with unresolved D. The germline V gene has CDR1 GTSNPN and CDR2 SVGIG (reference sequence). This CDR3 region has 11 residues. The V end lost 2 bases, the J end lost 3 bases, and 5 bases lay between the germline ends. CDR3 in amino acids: CAWSTYYEQYF. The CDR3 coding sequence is TGTGCCTGGAGTACCTACTACGAGCAGTACTTC.

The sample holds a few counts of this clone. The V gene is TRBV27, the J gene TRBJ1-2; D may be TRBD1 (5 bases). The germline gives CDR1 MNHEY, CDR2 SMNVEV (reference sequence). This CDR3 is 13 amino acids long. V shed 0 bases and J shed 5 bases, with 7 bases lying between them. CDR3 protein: CASSLSPGYGYTF. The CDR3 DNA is TGTGCCAGCAGTTTATCGCCAGGGTATGGCTACACCTTC.

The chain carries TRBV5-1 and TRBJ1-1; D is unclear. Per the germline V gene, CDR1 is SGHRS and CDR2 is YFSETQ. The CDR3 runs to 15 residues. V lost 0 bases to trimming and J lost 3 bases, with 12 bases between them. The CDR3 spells CASSLGLVGDTEAFF. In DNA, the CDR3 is TGCGCCAGCAGCTTGGGGCTGGTGGGCGACACTGAAGCTTTCTTT.

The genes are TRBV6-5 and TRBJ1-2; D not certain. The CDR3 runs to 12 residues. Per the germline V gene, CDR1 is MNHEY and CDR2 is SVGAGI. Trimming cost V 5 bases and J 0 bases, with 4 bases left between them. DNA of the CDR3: TGTGCCAGCAGTCATGCTAACTATGGCTACACCTTC. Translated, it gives CASSHANYGYTF.

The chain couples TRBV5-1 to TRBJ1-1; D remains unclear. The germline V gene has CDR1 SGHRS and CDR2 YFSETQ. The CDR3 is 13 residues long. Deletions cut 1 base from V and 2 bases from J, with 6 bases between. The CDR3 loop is CASSLSRNTEAFF. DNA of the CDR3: TGCGCCAGCAGCTTGAGCCGTAACACTGAAGCTTTCTTT.

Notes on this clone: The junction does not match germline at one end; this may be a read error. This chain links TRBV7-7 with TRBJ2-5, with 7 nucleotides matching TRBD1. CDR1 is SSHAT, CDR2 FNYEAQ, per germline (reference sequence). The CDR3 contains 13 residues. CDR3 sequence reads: CASSQDRVETQYF. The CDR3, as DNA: TGTGCTAGCAGCCAAGACAGGGTAGAGACCCAGTACTTC.

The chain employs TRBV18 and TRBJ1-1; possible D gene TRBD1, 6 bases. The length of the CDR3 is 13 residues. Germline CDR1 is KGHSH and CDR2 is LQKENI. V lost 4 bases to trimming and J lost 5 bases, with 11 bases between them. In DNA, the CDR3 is TGTGCCAGCTCACTAAACAGGGATACTGAAGCTTTCTTT. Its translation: CASSLNRDTEAFF.

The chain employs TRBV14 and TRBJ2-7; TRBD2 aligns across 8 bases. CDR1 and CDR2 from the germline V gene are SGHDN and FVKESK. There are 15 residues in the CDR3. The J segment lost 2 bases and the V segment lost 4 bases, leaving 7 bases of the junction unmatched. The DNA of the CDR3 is TGTGCCAGCAGCCCTCCTGCGGGGGGCCCCTACGAGCAGTACTTC. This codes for CASSPPAGGPYEQYF.

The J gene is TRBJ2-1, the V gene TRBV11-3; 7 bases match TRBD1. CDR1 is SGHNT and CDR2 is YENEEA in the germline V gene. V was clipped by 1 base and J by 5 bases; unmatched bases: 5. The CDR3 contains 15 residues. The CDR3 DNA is TGTGCCAGCAGCTTAGTGACAGGGACGGACAATGAGCAGTTCTTC. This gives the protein CASSLVTGTDNEQFF.

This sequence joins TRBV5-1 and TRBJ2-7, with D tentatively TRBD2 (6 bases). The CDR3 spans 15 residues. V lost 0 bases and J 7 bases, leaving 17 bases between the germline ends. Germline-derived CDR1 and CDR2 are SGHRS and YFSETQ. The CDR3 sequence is CASSLETGGAGEQYF. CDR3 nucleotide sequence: TGCGCCAGCAGCTTGGAGACCGGGGGTGCCGGGGAGCAGTACTTC.

CDR3: CASSIRQGLLNEQYF. DNA of the CDR3: TGTGCCAGTAGTATCCGACAGGGCCTGTTGAACGAGCAGTACTTC. This chain links TRBV19 with TRBJ2-7, with 7 bases identical to TRBD1. CDR1 and CDR2 from the germline V gene are LNHDA and SQIVND (reference sequence). V was clipped by 3 bases and J by 5 bases; unmatched bases: 10. The CDR3 contains 15 residues.

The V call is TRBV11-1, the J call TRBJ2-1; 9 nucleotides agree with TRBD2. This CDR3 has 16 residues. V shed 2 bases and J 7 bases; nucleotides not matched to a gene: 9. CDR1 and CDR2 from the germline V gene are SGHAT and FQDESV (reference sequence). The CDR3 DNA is TGTGCCAGCAGCTTACTGTTCGGCGGGGGGGCAAATGAGCAGTTCTTC. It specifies CASSLLFGGGANEQFF.

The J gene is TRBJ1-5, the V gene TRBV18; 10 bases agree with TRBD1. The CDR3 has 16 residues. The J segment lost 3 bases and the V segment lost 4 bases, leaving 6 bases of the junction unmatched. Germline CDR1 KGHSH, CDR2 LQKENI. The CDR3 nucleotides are TGTGCCAGCTCACTAGGGACAGGGGACACCAATCAGCCCCAGCATTTT. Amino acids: CASSLGTGDTNQPQHF. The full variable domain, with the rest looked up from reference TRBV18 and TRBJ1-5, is NAGVMQNPRHLVRRRGQEARLRCSPMKGHSHVYWYRQLPEEGLKFMVYLQKENIIDESGMPKERFSAEFPKEGPSILRIQQVVRGDSAAYFCASSLGTGDTNQPQHFGDGTRLSIL.

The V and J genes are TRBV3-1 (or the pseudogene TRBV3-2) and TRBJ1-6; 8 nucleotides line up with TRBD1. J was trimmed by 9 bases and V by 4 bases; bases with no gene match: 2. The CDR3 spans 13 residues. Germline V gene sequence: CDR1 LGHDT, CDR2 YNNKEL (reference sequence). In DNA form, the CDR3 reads TGTGCCAGCAGCCCCGGACAGGGTTCACCCCTCCACTTT. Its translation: CASSPGQGSPLHF.

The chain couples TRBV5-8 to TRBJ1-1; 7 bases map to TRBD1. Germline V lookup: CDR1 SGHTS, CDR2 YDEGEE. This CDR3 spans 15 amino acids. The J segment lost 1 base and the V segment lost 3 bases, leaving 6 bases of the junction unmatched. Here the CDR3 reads CASSSRDSANTEAFF. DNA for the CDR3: TGTGCCAGCAGCTCAAGGGACAGTGCGAACACTGAAGCTTTCTTT.

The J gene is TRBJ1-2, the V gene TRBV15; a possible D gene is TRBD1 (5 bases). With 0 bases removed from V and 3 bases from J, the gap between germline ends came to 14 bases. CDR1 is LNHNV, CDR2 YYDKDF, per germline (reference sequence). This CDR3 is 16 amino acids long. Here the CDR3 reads CATSRDGGMGHYGYTF. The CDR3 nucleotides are TGTGCCACCAGCAGAGATGGGGGGATGGGACACTATGGCTACACCTTC.

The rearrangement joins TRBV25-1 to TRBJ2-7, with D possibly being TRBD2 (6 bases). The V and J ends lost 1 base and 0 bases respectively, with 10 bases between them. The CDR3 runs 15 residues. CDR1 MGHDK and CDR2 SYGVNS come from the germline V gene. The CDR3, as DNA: TGTGCCAGCAGTGAATGGGGGGACGGCTCCTACGAGCAGTACTTC. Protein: CASSEWGDGSYEQYF.

CDR3 bases: TGTGCCAGTAGTCTATACCGGGACAGGGGCCTGAATCAGCCCCAGCATTTT. Translation: CASSLYRDRGLNQPQHF. The V gene is TRBV19, the J gene TRBJ1-5, with 10 bases identical to TRBD1. The CDR3 covers 17 residues. Germline CDR1 and CDR2: LNHDA and SQIVND (reference sequence). Trimming took 5 bases from V and 4 from J; bases not matched to a gene: 11.

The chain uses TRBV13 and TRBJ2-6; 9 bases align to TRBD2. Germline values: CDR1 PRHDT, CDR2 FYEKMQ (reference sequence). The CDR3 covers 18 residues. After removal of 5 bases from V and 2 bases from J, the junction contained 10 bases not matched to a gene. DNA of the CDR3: TGTGCCAGCAGCCCTCGCAGTAGCGGGGGCCCTGGGGCCAACGTCCTGACTTTC. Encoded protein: CASSPRSSGGPGANVLTF.

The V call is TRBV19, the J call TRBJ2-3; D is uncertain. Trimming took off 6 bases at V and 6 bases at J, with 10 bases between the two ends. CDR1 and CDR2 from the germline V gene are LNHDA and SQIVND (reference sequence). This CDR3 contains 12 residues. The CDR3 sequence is CASSPTQDTQYF. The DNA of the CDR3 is TGTGCCAGTAGCCCCACCCAGGATACGCAGTATTTT.

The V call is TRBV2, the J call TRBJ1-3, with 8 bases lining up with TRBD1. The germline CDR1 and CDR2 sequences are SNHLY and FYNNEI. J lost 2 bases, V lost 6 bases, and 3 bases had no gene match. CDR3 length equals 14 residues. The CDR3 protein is CASSVTGAGNTIYF. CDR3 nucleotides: TGTGCCAGCAGCGTGACAGGGGCTGGAAACACCATATATTTT.